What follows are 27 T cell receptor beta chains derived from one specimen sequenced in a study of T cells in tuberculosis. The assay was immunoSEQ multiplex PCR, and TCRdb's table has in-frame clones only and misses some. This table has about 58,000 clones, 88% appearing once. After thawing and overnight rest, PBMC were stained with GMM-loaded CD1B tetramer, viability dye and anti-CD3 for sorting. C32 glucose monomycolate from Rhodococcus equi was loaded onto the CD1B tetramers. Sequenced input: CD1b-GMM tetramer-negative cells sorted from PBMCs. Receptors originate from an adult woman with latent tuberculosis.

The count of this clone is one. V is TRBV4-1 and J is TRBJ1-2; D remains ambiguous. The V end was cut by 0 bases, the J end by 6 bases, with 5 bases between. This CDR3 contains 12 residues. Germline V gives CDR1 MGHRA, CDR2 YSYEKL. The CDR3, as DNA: TGCGCCAGCAGCCAAGAGAGGGATGGCTACACCTTC. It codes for CASSQERDGYTF.

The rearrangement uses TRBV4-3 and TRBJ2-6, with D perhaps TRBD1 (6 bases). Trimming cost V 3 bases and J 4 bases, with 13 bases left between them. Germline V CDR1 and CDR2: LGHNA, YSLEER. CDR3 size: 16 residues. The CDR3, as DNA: TGCGCCAGCAGCCAGGAACAGGGATCCGGGGCCAACGTCCTGACTTTC. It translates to CASSQEQGSGANVLTF.

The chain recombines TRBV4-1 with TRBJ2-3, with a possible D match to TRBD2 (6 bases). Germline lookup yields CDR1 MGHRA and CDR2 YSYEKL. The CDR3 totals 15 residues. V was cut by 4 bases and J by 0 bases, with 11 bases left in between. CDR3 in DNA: TGCGCCAGCAGCCCCCGGGACTCTAGCACAGATACGCAGTATTTT. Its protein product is CASSPRDSSTDTQYF.

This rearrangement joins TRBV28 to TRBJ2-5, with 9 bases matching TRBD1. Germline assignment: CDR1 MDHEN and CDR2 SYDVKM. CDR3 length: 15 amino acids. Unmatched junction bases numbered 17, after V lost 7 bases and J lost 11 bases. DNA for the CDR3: TGTGCCAGCATCCGACCGGGACAGGGAACGGGGGAGCAGTACTTC. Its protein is CASIRPGQGTGEQYF.

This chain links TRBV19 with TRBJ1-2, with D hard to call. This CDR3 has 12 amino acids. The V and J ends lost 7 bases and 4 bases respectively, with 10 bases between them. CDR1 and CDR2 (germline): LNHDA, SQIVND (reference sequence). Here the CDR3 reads CASTPGIYGYTF. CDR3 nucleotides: TGTGCCAGTACCCCAGGCATCTATGGCTACACCTTC.

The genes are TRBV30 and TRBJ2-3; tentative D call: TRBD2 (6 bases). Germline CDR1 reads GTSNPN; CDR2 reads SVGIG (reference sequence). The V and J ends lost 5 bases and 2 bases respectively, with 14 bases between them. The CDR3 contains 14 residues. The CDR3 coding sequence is TGTGCCTGGTCCGGGGGATTACTCACAGATACGCAGTATTTT. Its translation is CAWSGGLLTDTQYF.

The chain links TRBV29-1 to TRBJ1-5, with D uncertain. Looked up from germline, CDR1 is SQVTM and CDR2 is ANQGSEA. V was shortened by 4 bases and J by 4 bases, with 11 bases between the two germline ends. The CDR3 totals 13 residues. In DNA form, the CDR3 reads TGCAGCGTTGTCGGGTCAGAGAATCAGCCCCAGCATTTT. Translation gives CSVVGSENQPQHF.

The CDR3 DNA sequence: TGTGCTAGTGGAGGGGCATTGTCGAACACCGGGGAGCTGTTTTTT. Protein sequence: CASGGALSNTGELFF. The rearrangement joins TRBV12-5 to TRBJ2-2; possible D gene TRBD1, 5 bases. V gave up 6 bases and J gave up 0 bases, with 11 bases separating them. The CDR3 loop spans 15 amino acids. Germline lookup yields CDR1 LGHNT and CDR2 FRNRAP.

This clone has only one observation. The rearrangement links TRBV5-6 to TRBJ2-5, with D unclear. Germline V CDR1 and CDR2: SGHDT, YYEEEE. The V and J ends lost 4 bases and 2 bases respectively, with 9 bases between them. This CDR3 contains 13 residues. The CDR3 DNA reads TGTGCCAGCAGCCGCACGGTTCAAGAGACCCAGTACTTC. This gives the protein CASSRTVQETQYF.

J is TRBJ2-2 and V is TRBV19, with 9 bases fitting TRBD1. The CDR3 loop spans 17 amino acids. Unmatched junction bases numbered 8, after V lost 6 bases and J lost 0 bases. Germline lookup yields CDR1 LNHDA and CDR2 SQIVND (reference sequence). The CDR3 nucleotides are TGTGCCAGTAGGACCTCAACAGGGGGCGCGAACACCGGGGAGCTGTTTTTT. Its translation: CASRTSTGGANTGELFF.

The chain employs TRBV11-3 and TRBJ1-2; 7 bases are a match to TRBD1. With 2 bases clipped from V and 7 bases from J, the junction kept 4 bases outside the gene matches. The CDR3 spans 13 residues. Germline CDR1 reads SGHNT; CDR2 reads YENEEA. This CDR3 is CASSLWDSGGYTF. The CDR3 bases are TGTGCCAGCAGCTTATGGGACAGCGGTGGCTACACCTTC.

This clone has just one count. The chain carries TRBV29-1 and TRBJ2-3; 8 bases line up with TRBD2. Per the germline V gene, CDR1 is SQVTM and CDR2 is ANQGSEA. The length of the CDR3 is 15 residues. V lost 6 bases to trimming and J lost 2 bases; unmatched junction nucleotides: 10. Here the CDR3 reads CSVIKAGGHTDTQYF. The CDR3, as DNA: TGCAGCGTGATTAAGGCGGGGGGCCACACAGATACGCAGTATTTT.

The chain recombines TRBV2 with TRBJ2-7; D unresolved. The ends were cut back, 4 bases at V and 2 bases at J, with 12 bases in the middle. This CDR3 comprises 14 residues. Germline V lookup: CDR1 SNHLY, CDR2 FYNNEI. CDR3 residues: CASSGVNLAYEQYF. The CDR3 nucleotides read TGTGCCAGCAGTGGCGTTAATCTAGCCTACGAGCAGTACTTC.

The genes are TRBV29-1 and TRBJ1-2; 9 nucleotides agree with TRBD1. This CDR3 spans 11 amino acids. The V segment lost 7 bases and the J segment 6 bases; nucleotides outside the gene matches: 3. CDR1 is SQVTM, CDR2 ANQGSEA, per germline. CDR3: CSDGTGNGYTF. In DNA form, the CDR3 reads TGCAGCGACGGGACAGGGAATGGCTACACCTTC.

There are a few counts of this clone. The CDR3 region has the DNA TGTGCCAGCAGTGTGACAGGGGGCTCCTATGGCTACACCTTC. It encodes CASSVTGGSYGYTF. The chain uses TRBV2 and TRBJ1-2; 10 positions match TRBD1. This CDR3 spans 14 amino acids. J gave up 4 bases and V 4 bases, and 3 bases lay outside the gene matches. CDR1 SNHLY and CDR2 FYNNEI come from the germline V gene.

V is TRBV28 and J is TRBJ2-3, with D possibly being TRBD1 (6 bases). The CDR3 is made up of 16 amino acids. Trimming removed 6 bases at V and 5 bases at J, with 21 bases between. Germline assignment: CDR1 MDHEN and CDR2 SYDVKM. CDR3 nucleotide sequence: TGTGCCAGCAGCCCCACGACAGGCCCTCGTAGAGATACGCAGTATTTT. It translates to CASSPTTGPRRDTQYF. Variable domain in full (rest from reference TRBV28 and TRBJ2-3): DVKVTQSSRYLVKRTGEKVFLECVQDMDHENMFWYRQDPGLGLRLIYFSYDVKMKEKGDIPEGYSVSREKKERFSLILESASTNQTSMYLCASSPTTGPRRDTQYFGPGTRLTVL.

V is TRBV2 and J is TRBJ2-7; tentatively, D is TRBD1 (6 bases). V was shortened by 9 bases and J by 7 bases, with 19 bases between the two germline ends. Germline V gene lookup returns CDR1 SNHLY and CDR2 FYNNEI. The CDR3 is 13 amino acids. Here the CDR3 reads CASRRDKRNEQYF. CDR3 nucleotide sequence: TGTGCCAGTCGCCGGGACAAGAGAAATGAGCAGTACTTC. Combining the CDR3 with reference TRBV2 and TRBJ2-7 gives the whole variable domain EPEVTQTPSHQVTQMGQEVILRCVPISNHLYFYWYRQILGQKVEFLVSFYNNEISEKSEIFDDQFSVERPDGSNFTLKIRSTKLEDSAMYFCASRRDKRNEQYFGPGTRLTVT.

The CDR3 reads CAWSRQNEQYF. The CDR3 nucleotides read TGTGCCTGGAGCAGACAGAACGAGCAGTACTTC. The chain has TRBV30 and TRBJ2-7; a possible D gene is TRBD1 (5 bases). Trimming removed 3 bases from V and 5 bases from J, with 8 bases in between. Germline V CDR1 and CDR2: GTSNPN, SVGIG (reference sequence). This CDR3 comprises 11 residues.

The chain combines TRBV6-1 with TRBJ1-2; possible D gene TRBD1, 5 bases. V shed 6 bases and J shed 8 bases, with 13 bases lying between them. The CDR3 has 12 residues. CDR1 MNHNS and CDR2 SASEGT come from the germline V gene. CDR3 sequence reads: CASSTGSGGYTF. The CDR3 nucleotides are TGTGCCAGCAGCACAGGCTCAGGGGGCTACACCTTC.

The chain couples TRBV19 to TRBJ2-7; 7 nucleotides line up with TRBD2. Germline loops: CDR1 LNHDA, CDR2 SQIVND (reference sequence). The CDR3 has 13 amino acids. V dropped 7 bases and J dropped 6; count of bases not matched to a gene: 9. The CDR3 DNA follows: TGTGCCAGTACCCCCGGTTCGGGAGGCGAGCAGTACTTC. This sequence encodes CASTPGSGGEQYF. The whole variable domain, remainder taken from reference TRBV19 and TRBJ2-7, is DGGITQSPKYLFRKEGQNVTLSCEQNLNHDAMYWYRQDPGQGLRLIYYSQIVNDFQKGDIAEGYSVSREKKESFPLTVTSAQKNPTAFYLCASTPGSGGEQYFGPGTRLTVT.

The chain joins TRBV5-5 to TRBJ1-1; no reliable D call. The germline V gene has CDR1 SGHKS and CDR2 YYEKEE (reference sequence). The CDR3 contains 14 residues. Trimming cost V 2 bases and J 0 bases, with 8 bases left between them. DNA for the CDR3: TGTGCCAGCAGCTTAATCCGAGTGAACACTGAAGCTTTCTTT. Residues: CASSLIRVNTEAFF.

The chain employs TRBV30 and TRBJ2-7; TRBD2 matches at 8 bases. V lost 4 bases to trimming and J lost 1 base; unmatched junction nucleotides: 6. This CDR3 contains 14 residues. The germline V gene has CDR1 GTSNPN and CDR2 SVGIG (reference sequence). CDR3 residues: CAWIQLAESYEQYF. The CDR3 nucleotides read TGTGCCTGGATCCAACTAGCGGAGTCCTACGAGCAGTACTTC. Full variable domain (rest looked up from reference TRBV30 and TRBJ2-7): SQTIHQWPATLVQPVGSPLSLECTVEGTSNPNLYWYRQAAGRGLQLLFYSVGIGQISSEVPQNLSASRPQDRQFILSSKKLLLSDSGFYLCAWIQLAESYEQYFGPGTRLTVT.

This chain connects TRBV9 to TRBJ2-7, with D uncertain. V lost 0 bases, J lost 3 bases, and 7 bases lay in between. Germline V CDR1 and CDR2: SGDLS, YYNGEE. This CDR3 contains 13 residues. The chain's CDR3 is CASSVDTGYEQYF. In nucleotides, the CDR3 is TGTGCCAGCAGCGTAGATACGGGCTACGAGCAGTACTTC.

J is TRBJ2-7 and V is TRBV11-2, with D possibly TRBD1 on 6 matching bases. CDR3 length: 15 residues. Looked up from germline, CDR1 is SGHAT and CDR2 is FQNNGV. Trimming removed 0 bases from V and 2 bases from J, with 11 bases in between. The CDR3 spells CASSLDRGETYEQYF. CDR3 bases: TGTGCCAGCAGCTTAGACAGGGGTGAGACCTACGAGCAGTACTTC.

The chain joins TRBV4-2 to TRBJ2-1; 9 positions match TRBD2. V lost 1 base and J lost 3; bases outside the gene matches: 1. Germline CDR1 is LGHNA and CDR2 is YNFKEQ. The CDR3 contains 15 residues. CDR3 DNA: TGTGCCAGCAGCCAAGCTAGCGGGGTCTACAATGAGCAGTTCTTC. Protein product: CASSQASGVYNEQFF.

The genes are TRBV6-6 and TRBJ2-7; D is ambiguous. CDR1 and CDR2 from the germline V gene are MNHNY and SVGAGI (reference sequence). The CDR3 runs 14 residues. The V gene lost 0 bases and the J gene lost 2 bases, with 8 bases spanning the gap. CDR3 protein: CASSYSLGPYEQYF. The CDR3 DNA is TGTGCCAGCAGTTACTCCCTAGGCCCCTACGAGCAGTACTTC.

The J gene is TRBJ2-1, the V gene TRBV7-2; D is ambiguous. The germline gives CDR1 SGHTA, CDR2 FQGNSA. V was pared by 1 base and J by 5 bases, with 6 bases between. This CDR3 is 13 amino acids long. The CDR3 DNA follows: TGTGCCAGCAGCTTAGGGTCGGACAATGAGCAGTTCTTC. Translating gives CASSLGSDNEQFF.